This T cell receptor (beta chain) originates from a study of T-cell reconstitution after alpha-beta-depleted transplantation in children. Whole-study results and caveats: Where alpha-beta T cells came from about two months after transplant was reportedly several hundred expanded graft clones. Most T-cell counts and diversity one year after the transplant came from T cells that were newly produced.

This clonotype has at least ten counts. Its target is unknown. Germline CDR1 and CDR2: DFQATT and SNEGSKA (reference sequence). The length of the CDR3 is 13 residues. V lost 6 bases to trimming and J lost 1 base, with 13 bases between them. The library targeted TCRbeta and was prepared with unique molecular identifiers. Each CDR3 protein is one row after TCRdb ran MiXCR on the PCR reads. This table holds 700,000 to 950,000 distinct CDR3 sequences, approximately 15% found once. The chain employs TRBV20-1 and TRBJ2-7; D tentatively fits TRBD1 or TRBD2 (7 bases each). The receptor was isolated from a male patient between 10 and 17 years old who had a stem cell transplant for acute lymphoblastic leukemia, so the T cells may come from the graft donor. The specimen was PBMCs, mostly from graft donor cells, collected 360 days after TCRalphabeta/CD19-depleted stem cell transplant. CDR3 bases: TGCAGTGCCGACAGGGAGGGATCCTACGAGCAGTACTTC. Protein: CSADREGSYEQYF.